The 26 T cell receptor beta chains in this list originate from one sample, sequenced in a study of blood T cell repertoires in COVID-19. Assay: immunoSEQ multiplex PCR; the TCRdb copy retains only in-frame clones and omits some. The sample lists roughly 380,000 clones, 89% seen once, with roughly 1.4% in the top ten. Sequenced input: peripheral blood. All receptors derive from a middle-aged woman with COVID-19, enrolled during active disease.

The CDR3 spells CASSFLSTEAFF. The CDR3 DNA is TGTGCCAGCAGCTTTTTGAGCACTGAAGCTTTCTTT. This chain connects TRBV7-9 to TRBJ1-1, with D uncertain. CDR1 and CDR2 (germline): SEHNR, FQNEAQ (reference sequence). With 3 bases removed from V and 4 bases from J, the gap between germline ends came to 6 bases. CDR3 length equals 12 residues. The full variable domain, with the rest looked up from reference TRBV7-9 and TRBJ1-1, is DTGVSQNPRHKITKRGQNVTFRCDPISEHNRLYWYRQTLGQGPEFLTYFQNEAQLEKSRLLSDRFSAERPKGSFSTLEIQRTEQGDSAMYLCASSFLSTEAFFGQGTRLTVV.

The chain recombines TRBV7-2 with TRBJ2-2; D perhaps matches TRBD1 (6 bases). V lost 1 base and J 3 bases, leaving 9 bases between the germline ends. The CDR3 contains 15 residues. Germline assignment: CDR1 SGHTA and CDR2 FQGNSA. CDR3 nucleotide sequence: TGTGCCAGCAGCTTAGGGGCAGGGGACACCGGGGAGCTGTTTTTT. Residues: CASSLGAGDTGELFF.

V is TRBV11-2 and J is TRBJ2-1, with a weak D call TRBD1 (5 bases). Germline values: CDR1 SGHAT, CDR2 FQNNGV. CDR3 length: 10 residues. Deletions cut 4 bases from V and 10 bases from J, with 5 bases between. The CDR3 bases are TGTGCCAGCAGCTCAGGGGAGCAGTTCTTC. It encodes CASSSGEQFF.

The chain carries TRBV4-1 and TRBJ1-2; D is unclear. The CDR3 spans 13 residues. CDR1 and CDR2 (germline): MGHRA, YSYEKL. V was pared by 0 bases and J by 3 bases, with 5 bases between. In DNA form, the CDR3 reads TGCGCCAGCAGCCAAGATCAGGACTATGGCTACACCTTC. It codes for CASSQDQDYGYTF.

The chain recombines TRBV27 with TRBJ2-1; TRBD2 matches 10 bases. Germline-derived CDR1 and CDR2 are MNHEY and SMNVEV (reference sequence). The junction had 16 bases not matched to a gene; V was cut back by 8 bases and J by 6 bases. The CDR3 contains 17 residues. As DNA, the CDR3 is TGTGCCAGCTCAAAGGGGCTAGCGGGAGTATCGACCAATGAGCAGTTCTTC. Its protein product is CASSKGLAGVSTNEQFF.

The V call is TRBV20-1, the J call TRBJ1-1; no clear D gene. The CDR3 length is 10 residues. Trimming stripped 5 bases from V and 11 bases from J, with 12 bases between. Per the germline V gene, CDR1 is DFQATT and CDR2 is SNEGSKA (reference sequence). CDR3 protein: CSAAPLEAFF. The CDR3 nucleotides are TGCAGTGCTGCCCCGCTGGAGGCTTTCTTT.

The chain couples TRBV28 to TRBJ1-2; D is perhaps TRBD1 (6 bases). Looked up from germline, CDR1 is MDHEN and CDR2 is SYDVKM. CDR3 length: 19 residues. V was trimmed by 3 bases and J by 1 base, leaving 24 bases between them. DNA for the CDR3: TGTGCCAGCAGTTTCCCGGAAACCCTCGGGACAAGATATAACTATGGCTACACCTTC. Its translation is CASSFPETLGTRYNYGYTF.

Points on this clone: This may come from a read error, since a much larger clone is one base off. The chain employs TRBV5-6 and TRBJ2-7; 8 bases align to TRBD1. Germline CDR1 reads SGHDT; CDR2 reads YYEEEE. Losses at the gene ends were 4 bases for V and 1 base for J; bases not matched to a gene: 1. This CDR3 contains 13 residues. CDR3 DNA: TGTGCCAGCAGCCGGACAGGGTCCTACGAGCAGTACTTC. Its translation is CASSRTGSYEQYF.

With respect to this clone: One end of the junction varies from germline; a read error may be responsible. The DNA for the CDR3 is TGTGCCAGCGCCTACGGGGGGCTGACCGACTTC. Protein: CASAYGGLTDF. The rearrangement links TRBV2 to TRBJ1-2; maybe TRBD1 (6 bases). Germline loops: CDR1 SNHLY, CDR2 FYNNEI. CDR3 size: 11 residues. Full variable domain (missing parts from reference TRBV2 and TRBJ1-2): EPEVTQTPSHQVTQMGQEVILRCVPISNHLYFYWYRQILGQKVEFLVSFYNNEISEKSEIFDDQFSVERPDGSNFTLKIRSTKLEDSAMYFCASAYGGLTDFGSGTRLTVV.

The CDR3 sequence is CASSETGGAISRSYTF. The CDR3 DNA reads as TGCGCCAGCAGTGAGACAGGGGGCGCGATTAGTAGAAGCTACACCTTC. The chain has TRBV10-2 and TRBJ1-2; 9 nucleotides agree with TRBD1. V trimming: 2 bases; J trimming: 9 bases; junction bases outside the gene matches: 13. Germline values: CDR1 WSHSY, CDR2 SAAADI. The CDR3 extends over 16 amino acids.

This chain links TRBV9 with TRBJ2-1; 7 bases agree with TRBD2. The V gene's germline CDR1 is SGDLS and CDR2 YYNGEE. The trim removed 3 bases at V and 2 bases at J, leaving 5 bases unmatched. This CDR3 comprises 15 residues. For the CDR3, the DNA is TGTGCCAGCAGCGCGAGCGGGATCGCCTACAATGAGCAGTTCTTC. It translates to CASSASGIAYNEQFF. Complete variable domain (other parts from reference TRBV9 and TRBJ2-1): DSGVTQTPKHLITATGQRVTLRCSPRSGDLSVYWYQQSLDQGLQFLIQYYNGEERAKGNILERFSAQQFPDLHSELNLSSLELGDSALYFCASSASGIAYNEQFFGPGTRLTVL.

This rearrangement joins TRBV18 to TRBJ1-5; 9 nucleotides match TRBD1. From germline, CDR1 is KGHSH and CDR2 LQKENI. Losses at the gene ends were 6 bases for V and 5 bases for J; bases not matched to a gene: 5. The CDR3 is 14 amino acids. CDR3 amino acids: CASSGQGFDQPQHF. CDR3 sequence (DNA): TGTGCCAGCTCGGGACAGGGTTTCGATCAGCCCCAGCATTTT.

The genes are TRBV2 and TRBJ2-7; TRBD2 matches 9 bases. The CDR3 consists of 17 residues. Germline values: CDR1 SNHLY, CDR2 FYNNEI. Germline trimming cut 7 bases from V and 9 bases from J; bases unmatched to any gene: 22. The CDR3 reads CASKTLGASGISNVQYF. In DNA, the CDR3 is TGTGCCAGCAAGACCCTTGGGGCTAGCGGGATATCTAACGTGCAGTACTTC.

CDR3 nucleotide sequence: TGCGCCAGCAGTGACCCGGGACAGTTGAAAGCTTTGGGTGAAAAACTGTTTTTT. It translates to CASSDPGQLKALGEKLFF. This chain links TRBV10-2 with TRBJ1-4; 7 bases fit TRBD1. V shed 3 bases and J 7 bases; nucleotides not matched to a gene: 17. This CDR3 comprises 18 residues. Germline V lookup: CDR1 WSHSY, CDR2 SAAADI.

This sequence joins TRBV4-2 and TRBJ2-3; 9 bases are a match to TRBD1. Losses at the gene ends were 0 bases for V and 7 bases for J; bases not matched to a gene: 11. The CDR3 is 17 residues long. Per the germline V gene, CDR1 is LGHNA and CDR2 is YNFKEQ. CDR3 DNA: TGTGCCAGCAGCCAAGAGGCGGGGACAGGGACAGGGTATACGCAGTATTTT. It is translated as CASSQEAGTGTGYTQYF.

V usage is TRBV28 and J usage is TRBJ1-1; 7 positions match TRBD1. The CDR3 covers 14 residues. The ends lost 3 bases at V and 2 bases at J; junction bases unmatched: 3. Germline CDR1 is MDHEN and CDR2 is SYDVKM. The CDR3 loop is CASSLGTANTEAFF. The CDR3 coding sequence is TGTGCCAGCAGTTTGGGGACAGCCAACACTGAAGCTTTCTTT.

The chain combines TRBV7-3 with TRBJ2-2; tentative D call: TRBD1 (6 bases). The CDR3 length is 16 residues. CDR1 SGHTA and CDR2 FQGTGA come from the germline V gene. V shed 5 bases and J shed 2 bases, with 15 bases lying between them. The CDR3 DNA reads as TGTGCCAGCAGCGCAGTAACAGGGTTTAACACCGGGGAGCTGTTTTTT. Encoded protein: CASSAVTGFNTGELFF.

J is TRBJ1-5 and V is TRBV6-6; TRBD1 matches 9 bases. Unmatched junction bases numbered 2, after V lost 2 bases and J lost 0 bases. Germline-derived CDR1 and CDR2 are MNHNY and SVGAGI (reference sequence). This CDR3 spans 16 amino acids. The CDR3, as DNA: TGTGCCAGCAGTTACACAGGGGGCGATAGCAATCAGCCCCAGCATTTT. Protein sequence: CASSYTGGDSNQPQHF.

The chain combines TRBV9 with TRBJ2-5; tentatively, D is TRBD1 (5 bases). Germline V lookup: CDR1 SGDLS, CDR2 YYNGEE. Trimming cost V 0 bases and J 1 base, with 7 bases left between them. CDR3 length: 14 amino acids. For the CDR3, the DNA is TGTGCCAGCAGCGTAGGACAGCTCCAAGAGACCCAGTACTTC. Translating gives CASSVGQLQETQYF.

V and J are TRBV30 and TRBJ1-6, with 7 bases matching TRBD1. The CDR3 spans 15 residues. V dropped 0 bases and J dropped 10; count of bases not matched to a gene: 9. CDR1 and CDR2 from the germline V gene are GTSNPN and SVGIG (reference sequence). CDR3 in DNA: TGTGCCTGGAGTGTACCGACAGGGATTCTCTCACCCCTCCACTTT. It is translated as CAWSVPTGILSPLHF.

The rearrangement joins TRBV28 to TRBJ1-2, with a weak D call TRBD1 (6 bases). The germline gives CDR1 MDHEN, CDR2 SYDVKM. The V end lost 4 bases, the J end lost 5 bases, and 14 bases lay between the germline ends. The CDR3 contains 14 residues. CDR3 sequence: CASSSSQGRYGYTF. Written as DNA, the CDR3 is TGTGCCAGCAGTTCCTCACAGGGCCGATATGGCTACACCTTC.

Only a few counts were recorded for this clone. V and J are TRBV4-1 and TRBJ2-2, with D perhaps matching TRBD2 (7 bases). This CDR3 spans 18 amino acids. Germline V gene sequence: CDR1 MGHRA, CDR2 YSYEKL. V lost 1 base to trimming and J lost 3 bases, with 18 bases between them. The DNA of the CDR3 is TGCGCCAGCAGCCAAGTCGGACGTGGGGGGGCTGACACCGGGGAGCTGTTTTTT. This translates into CASSQVGRGGADTGELFF.

This chain connects TRBV11-2 to TRBJ2-5; 11 nucleotides agree with TRBD2. J lost 1 base, V lost 5 bases, and 12 bases had no gene match. Germline values: CDR1 SGHAT, CDR2 FQNNGV. The CDR3 contains 18 residues. The CDR3 loop is CASSMLKGTSGSQETQYF. The CDR3 region has the DNA TGTGCCAGCAGCATGCTAAAAGGGACTAGCGGATCCCAAGAGACCCAGTACTTC.

The chain employs TRBV9 and TRBJ1-4; 9 positions agree with TRBD1. CDR1 is SGDLS and CDR2 is YYNGEE in the germline V gene. Trimming removed 4 bases from V and 8 bases from J; junction bases left unmatched: 6. The CDR3 runs 14 residues. The CDR3 nucleotides read TGTGCCAGCAGCCAGGGACAGGGTGACGAAAAACTGTTTTTT. Protein product: CASSQGQGDEKLFF.

This clone was seen once. The chain couples TRBV18 to TRBJ2-1, with 11 bases fitting TRBD2. Germline V gene data show CDR1 as KGHSH and CDR2 as LQKENI. This CDR3 has 16 residues. The V gene end was trimmed by 3 bases and the J gene end by 6 bases; junction bases not matched to a gene: 7. CDR3 DNA sequence: TGTGCCAGCTCACCCTTAGCGGGAGGGCGGCCCAATGAGCAGTTCTTC. As protein: CASSPLAGGRPNEQFF.

This clone appeared a few times. The V and J genes are TRBV27 and TRBJ1-1, with 8 bases that match TRBD1. The CDR3 runs to 16 residues. Germline V gene data show CDR1 as MNHEY and CDR2 as SMNVEV (reference sequence). V lost 0 bases, J lost 0 bases, and 3 bases stayed unmatched. The CDR3: CASSLSGDRMNTEAFF. The CDR3 DNA is TGTGCCAGCAGTTTATCGGGGGACAGGATGAACACTGAAGCTTTCTTT.